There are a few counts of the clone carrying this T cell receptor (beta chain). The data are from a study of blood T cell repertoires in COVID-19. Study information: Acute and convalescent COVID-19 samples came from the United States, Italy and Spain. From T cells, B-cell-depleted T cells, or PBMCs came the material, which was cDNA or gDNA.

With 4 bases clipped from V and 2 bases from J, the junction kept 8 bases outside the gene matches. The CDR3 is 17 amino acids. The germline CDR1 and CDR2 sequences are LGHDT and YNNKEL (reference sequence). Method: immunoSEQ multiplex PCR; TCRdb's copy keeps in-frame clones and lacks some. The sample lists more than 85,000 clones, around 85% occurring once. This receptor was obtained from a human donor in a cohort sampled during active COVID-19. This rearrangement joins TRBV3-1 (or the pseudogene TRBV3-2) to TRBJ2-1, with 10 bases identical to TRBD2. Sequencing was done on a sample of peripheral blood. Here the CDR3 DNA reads TGTGCCAGCAGCCCGGGACTAGCGACAGTGGCCTACAATGAGCAGTTCTTC. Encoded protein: CASSPGLATVAYNEQFF.